A single sample gave rise to the 28 T cell receptor beta chains below, sequenced in a study of T cells after posttransplantation cyclophosphamide. Using immunoSEQ multiplex PCR, the repertoire was profiled, and TCRdb retains in-frame clones only, with some absent. The profile covers about 28,000 clones, with 75% to 90% appearing a single time and less than 3.5% taken by the ten largest. The sample consisted of PBMCs. The receptors originated from a man in his forties or fifties.

This chain connects TRBV19 to TRBJ2-2, with D maybe TRBD1 (5 bases). CDR3 size: 14 residues. The V gene's germline CDR1 is LNHDA and CDR2 SQIVND (reference sequence). Trimming cost V 3 bases and J 5 bases, with 10 bases left between them. CDR3 region: CASSIVAGTGELFF. CDR3 sequence (DNA): TGTGCCAGTAGTATCGTCGCAGGGACCGGGGAGCTGTTTTTT.

This rearrangement joins TRBV5-4 to TRBJ2-5; 7 bases map to TRBD1. V lost 0 bases and J lost 4; bases outside the gene matches: 3. The germline gives CDR1 SGHNT, CDR2 YYREEE (reference sequence). CDR3 length: 14 residues. The CDR3 region is CASSLGYRGETQYF. In nucleotides, the CDR3 is TGTGCCAGCAGCTTGGGGTACAGGGGAGAGACCCAGTACTTC.

The V call is TRBV2, the J call TRBJ1-2; D is unresolved. Germline assignment: CDR1 SNHLY and CDR2 FYNNEI. V shed 2 bases and J shed 0 bases, with 10 bases lying between them. The CDR3 runs 15 residues. The CDR3 reads CASSELGRTNYGYTF. CDR3 coding DNA: TGTGCCAGCAGTGAATTGGGCCGGACTAACTATGGCTACACCTTC.

This sequence joins TRBV11-3 and TRBJ2-7, with D possibly being TRBD2 (6 bases). Trimming removed 5 bases from V and 7 bases from J, with 12 bases in between. The germline gives CDR1 SGHNT, CDR2 YENEEA. The CDR3 length is 12 residues. The CDR3 DNA follows: TGTGCCAGCAGCCGGGGGAAGTGGGAGCAGTACTTC. It translates to CASSRGKWEQYF.

The V and J genes are TRBV14 and TRBJ2-6; the D gene is possibly TRBD2 (5 bases). Trimming shortened V by 8 bases and J by 0 bases, and 8 bases separated the two germline ends. CDR3 size: 14 residues. Germline CDR1 is SGHDN and CDR2 is FVKESK. The CDR3 DNA is TGTGCCAGCGGGGAGACCTCTGGGGCCAACGTCCTGACTTTC. Its translation is CASGETSGANVLTF.

This chain joins TRBV5-1 and TRBJ2-2; possibly TRBD2 for D (5 bases). The CDR3 sequence is 14 residues long. The V gene's germline CDR1 is SGHRS and CDR2 YFSETQ. V shed 4 bases and J shed 15 bases, with 22 bases lying between them. The chain's CDR3 is CASSPLSQRAVVFF. The DNA for the CDR3 is TGCGCCAGCAGCCCGCTGTCTCAAAGAGCGGTGGTGTTTTTT.

The genes are TRBV6-1 and TRBJ1-2, with 10 bases fitting TRBD1. Trimming at V came to 4 bases and at J to 2 bases, leaving 7 bases not matched to a gene. The CDR3 spans 16 residues. Per germline, CDR1 MNHNS and CDR2 SASEGT. The chain's CDR3 is CASSGPPGQGNYGYTF. DNA of the CDR3: TGTGCCAGCAGTGGGCCTCCGGGACAGGGGAACTATGGCTACACCTTC.

V and J are TRBV6-6 and TRBJ2-5; 8 bases are a match to TRBD2. Germline assignment: CDR1 MNHNY and CDR2 SVGAGI (reference sequence). The V gene end was trimmed by 1 base and the J gene end by 10 bases; junction bases not matched to a gene: 2. This CDR3 has 12 amino acids. CDR3 in amino acids: CASSYWRGDQYF. CDR3 sequence (DNA): TGTGCCAGCAGTTACTGGCGGGGGGACCAGTACTTC.

This clone has just one count. The chain employs TRBV19 and TRBJ2-5, with D possibly being TRBD1 (5 bases). V was pared by 9 bases and J by 13 bases, with 15 bases between. Germline CDR1 is LNHDA and CDR2 is SQIVND (reference sequence). The CDR3 consists of 10 residues. The CDR3 sequence: CASRVAAPYF. The DNA of the CDR3 is TGTGCCAGCAGGGTGGCGGCGCCGTACTTC.

The chain has TRBV7-2 and TRBJ2-5; a weak D match, TRBD2 (6 bases). The CDR3 consists of 14 residues. Germline assignment: CDR1 SGHTA and CDR2 FQGNSA. The ends were cut back, 1 base at V and 2 bases at J, with 8 bases in the middle. CDR3: CASSLELAQETQYF. The CDR3 nucleotides are TGTGCCAGCAGCTTAGAACTAGCACAAGAGACCCAGTACTTC.

This chain uses TRBV5-1 with TRBJ1-2; tentatively, D is TRBD1 (5 bases). V lost 4 bases and J lost 8, with 18 bases in between. CDR3 length equals 14 residues. Germline V gene lookup returns CDR1 SGHRS and CDR2 YFSETQ. For the CDR3, the DNA is TGCGCCAGCAGCCTGGACCGGGGGGGAGTAGGCTACACCTTC. Protein sequence: CASSLDRGGVGYTF.

This chain connects TRBV19 to TRBJ2-5; TRBD2 matches at 7 bases. TRBJ2-7 explains the end of the DNA better; the J call may be wrong. The CDR3 contains 15 residues. Germline lookup yields CDR1 LNHDA and CDR2 SQIVND (reference sequence). CDR3 amino acids: CASSRWLAVSYEQYF. The CDR3 nucleotides are TGTGCCAGTAGTCGCTGGCTAGCGGTGAGCTACGAGCAGTACTTC.

The chain carries TRBV7-3 and TRBJ2-2; the match to TRBD1 covers 7 bases. Germline CDR1 is SGHTA and CDR2 is FQGTGA. The CDR3 runs 15 residues. V shed 5 bases, J shed 4 bases, and the junction held 7 bases outside the gene matches. CDR3 amino acids: CASSATGVLTGELFF. Written as DNA, the CDR3 is TGTGCCAGCAGCGCTACAGGGGTGCTCACCGGGGAGCTGTTTTTT.

J is TRBJ2-5 and V is TRBV2, with a possible D match to TRBD2 (5 bases). CDR1 is SNHLY, CDR2 FYNNEI, per germline. V shed 8 bases and J shed 2 bases, with 12 bases lying between them. The CDR3 loop spans 13 amino acids. CDR3 coding DNA: TGTGCCAGCTCAAAAAGCGGTCAAGAGACCCAGTACTTC. Protein sequence: CASSKSGQETQYF.

The rearrangement uses TRBV2 and TRBJ2-1; no definite D call. The CDR3 runs to 12 residues. Germline V gives CDR1 SNHLY, CDR2 FYNNEI. Trimming removed 0 bases from V and 6 bases from J, with 3 bases in between. The CDR3, as DNA: TGTGCCAGCAGTGAAGCCAGCAATGAGCAGTTCTTC. Amino acids: CASSEASNEQFF.

This chain joins TRBV19 and TRBJ1-6; D call uncertain. The germline V and J ends were trimmed by 7 bases and 8 bases, with 9 bases remaining between them. The CDR3 length is 12 residues. The germline gives CDR1 LNHDA, CDR2 SQIVND (reference sequence). Here the CDR3 reads CASKRIDSPLHF. Here the CDR3 DNA reads TGTGCCAGTAAGCGCATTGATTCACCCCTCCACTTT.

J is TRBJ2-3 and V is TRBV6-4; the D gene is possibly TRBD2 (6 bases). Trimming took off 2 bases at V and 1 base at J, with 10 bases between the two ends. Per the germline V gene, CDR1 is MRHNA and CDR2 is SNTAGT. CDR3 length equals 15 residues. The CDR3 here is CASSDESGGTDTQYF. The CDR3 DNA reads as TGTGCCAGCAGTGACGAGTCGGGGGGCACAGATACGCAGTATTTT.

V usage is TRBV27 and J usage is TRBJ2-1; 8 bases map to TRBD1. The CDR3 extends over 15 amino acids. Germline CDR1 MNHEY, CDR2 SMNVEV (reference sequence). Losses at the gene ends were 6 bases for V and 3 bases for J; bases not matched to a gene: 7. CDR3 protein: CASSRQGRNYNEQFF. CDR3 in DNA: TGTGCCAGCAGCCGACAGGGGCGAAACTACAATGAGCAGTTCTTC.

About this clone: An end of the junction differs from the germline gene, which may be a read error. Here the CDR3 DNA reads TGTGCCACCAGTCGGTTGGGTACTAGAGCCGGTGAGCAGTTCTTC. It specifies CATSRLGTRAGEQFF. The chain joins TRBV6-4 to TRBJ2-1; tentative D call: TRBD2 (5 bases). CDR1 is MRHNA and CDR2 is SNTAGT in the germline V gene. The CDR3 totals 15 residues.

In this sample, this clone turned up once. The chain has TRBV11-1 and TRBJ2-5; D uncertain. The ends were cut back, 4 bases at V and 7 bases at J, with 7 bases in the middle. Germline CDR1 reads SGHAT; CDR2 reads FQDESV (reference sequence). This CDR3 has 11 amino acids. Written as DNA, the CDR3 is TGTGCCAGCAGCTCTCTCGGGACCCAGTACTTC. Residues: CASSSLGTQYF.

The chain joins TRBV2 to TRBJ1-2; 9 bases agree with TRBD1. The CDR3 consists of 15 residues. Germline CDR1 reads SNHLY; CDR2 reads FYNNEI. With 5 bases clipped from V and 8 bases from J, the junction kept 12 bases outside the gene matches. The CDR3 nucleotides read TGTGCCAGCAGTTATACAGGGGGCGGCGGGGGAGGCTACACCTTC. Translation gives CASSYTGGGGGGYTF.

The V gene is TRBV5-1, the J gene TRBJ2-2; 8 nucleotides agree with TRBD2. Trimming removed 4 bases from V and 6 bases from J; junction bases left unmatched: 5. CDR3 length equals 14 residues. The germline gives CDR1 SGHRS, CDR2 YFSETQ. CDR3 loop: CASSTGLASGELFF. The CDR3 coding sequence is TGCGCCAGCAGCACCGGACTAGCCTCCGGGGAGCTGTTTTTT.

This chain links TRBV27 with TRBJ1-1; 9 positions agree with TRBD1. Germline CDR1 and CDR2: MNHEY and SMNVEV (reference sequence). The CDR3 totals 15 residues. The V segment lost 5 bases and the J segment 11 bases; nucleotides outside the gene matches: 15. Here the CDR3 DNA reads TGTGCCAGCAGTATAGCCGGGACAGGGTTAAATGCGGCTTTCTTT. Translated, it gives CASSIAGTGLNAAFF.

This sequence joins TRBV19 and TRBJ1-2; tentative D call: TRBD1 (5 bases). Deletions cut 2 bases from V and 7 bases from J, with 17 bases between. CDR3 length: 15 amino acids. CDR1 is LNHDA and CDR2 is SQIVND in the germline V gene (reference sequence). The CDR3 coding sequence is TGTGCCAGTAGTATAAACAGGTCCTTTTCCACTGGCTACACCTTC. Translated: CASSINRSFSTGYTF.

The CDR3 region has the DNA TGTGCCAGCAACCTTAGGCGGGAGGTAGATACGCAGTATTTT. Its protein is CASNLRREVDTQYF. J is TRBJ2-3 and V is TRBV13; 8 bases line up with TRBD2. Germline assignment: CDR1 PRHDT and CDR2 FYEKMQ (reference sequence). This CDR3 is built from 14 residues. V lost 7 bases and J lost 5; bases outside the gene matches: 8.

For the CDR3, the DNA is TGCAGCGTTCACCGGACAGGGGACACTGAAGCTTTCTTT. Translated: CSVHRTGDTEAFF. The chain uses TRBV29-1 and TRBJ1-1; TRBD1 agrees at 9 bases. The CDR3 is 13 residues long. Germline V lookup: CDR1 SQVTM, CDR2 ANQGSEA. Trimming cost V 5 bases and J 3 bases; bases outside gene matches: 4.

V is TRBV11-3 and J is TRBJ1-1, with 10 bases lining up with TRBD1. The germline V gene encodes CDR1 SGHNT and CDR2 YENEEA. The CDR3 length is 18 residues. The V gene end was trimmed by 7 bases and the J gene end by 0 bases; junction bases not matched to a gene: 14. CDR3 region: CASILSFGTGALNTEAFF. CDR3 in DNA: TGTGCCAGCATTCTTTCCTTCGGGACAGGGGCCCTGAACACTGAAGCTTTCTTT.

The genes are TRBV30 and TRBJ2-1; D is possibly TRBD1 (5 bases). Germline CDR1 is GTSNPN and CDR2 is SVGIG (reference sequence). This CDR3 region has 18 residues. The V and J ends lost 4 bases and 8 bases respectively, with 30 bases between them. The CDR3 DNA reads as TGTGCCTGGATTCTCTCTCAGGGTCTGGCTAACCTTGGCGATGAGCAGTTCTTC. This sequence encodes CAWILSQGLANLGDEQFF.